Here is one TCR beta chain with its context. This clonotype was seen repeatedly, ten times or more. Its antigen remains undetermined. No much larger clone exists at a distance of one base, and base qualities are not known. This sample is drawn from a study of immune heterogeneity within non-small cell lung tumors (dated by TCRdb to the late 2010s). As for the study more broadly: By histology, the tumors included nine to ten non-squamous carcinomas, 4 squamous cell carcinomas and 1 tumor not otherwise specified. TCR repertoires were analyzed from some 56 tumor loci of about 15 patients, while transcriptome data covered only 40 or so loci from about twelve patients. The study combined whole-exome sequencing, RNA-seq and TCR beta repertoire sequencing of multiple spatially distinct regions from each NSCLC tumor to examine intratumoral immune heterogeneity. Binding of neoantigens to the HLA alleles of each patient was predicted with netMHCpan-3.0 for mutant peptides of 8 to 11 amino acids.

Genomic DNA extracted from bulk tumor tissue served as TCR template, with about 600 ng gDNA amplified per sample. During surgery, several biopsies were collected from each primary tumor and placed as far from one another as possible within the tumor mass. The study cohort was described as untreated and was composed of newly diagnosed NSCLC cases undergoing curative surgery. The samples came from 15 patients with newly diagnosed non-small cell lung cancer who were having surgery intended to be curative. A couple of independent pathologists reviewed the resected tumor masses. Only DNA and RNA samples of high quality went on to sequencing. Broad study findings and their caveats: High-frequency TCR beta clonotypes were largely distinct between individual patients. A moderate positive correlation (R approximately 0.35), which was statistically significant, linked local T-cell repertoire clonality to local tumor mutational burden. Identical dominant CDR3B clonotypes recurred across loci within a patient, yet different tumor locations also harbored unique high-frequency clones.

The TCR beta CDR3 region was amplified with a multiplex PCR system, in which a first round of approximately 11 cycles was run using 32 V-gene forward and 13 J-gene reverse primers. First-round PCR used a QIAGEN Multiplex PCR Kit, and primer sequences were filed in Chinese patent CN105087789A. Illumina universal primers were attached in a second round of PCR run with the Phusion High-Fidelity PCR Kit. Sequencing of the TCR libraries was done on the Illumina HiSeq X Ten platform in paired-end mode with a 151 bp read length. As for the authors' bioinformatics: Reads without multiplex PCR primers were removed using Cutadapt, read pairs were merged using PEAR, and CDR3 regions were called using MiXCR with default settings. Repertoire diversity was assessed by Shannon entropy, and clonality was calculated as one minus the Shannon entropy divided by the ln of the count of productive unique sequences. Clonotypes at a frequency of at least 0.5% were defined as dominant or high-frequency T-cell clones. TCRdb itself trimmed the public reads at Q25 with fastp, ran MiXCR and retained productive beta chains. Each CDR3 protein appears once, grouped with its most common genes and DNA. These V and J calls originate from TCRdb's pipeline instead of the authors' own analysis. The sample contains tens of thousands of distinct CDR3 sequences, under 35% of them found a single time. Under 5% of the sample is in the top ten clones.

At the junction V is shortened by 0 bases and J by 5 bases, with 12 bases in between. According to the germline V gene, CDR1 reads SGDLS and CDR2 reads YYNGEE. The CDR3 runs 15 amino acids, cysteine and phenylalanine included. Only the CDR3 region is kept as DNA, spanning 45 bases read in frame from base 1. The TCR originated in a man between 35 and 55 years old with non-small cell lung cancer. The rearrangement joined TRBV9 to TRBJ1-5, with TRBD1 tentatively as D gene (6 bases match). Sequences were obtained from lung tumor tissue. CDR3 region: CASSVAPGADQPQHF. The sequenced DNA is TGTGCCAGCAGCGTAGCTCCGGGGGCTGATCAGCCCCAGCATTTT.